These 29 T cell receptor beta chains were all obtained from the same sample, sequenced in a study of OX40 agonist ivuxolimab in advanced cancers. Clones were read by immunoSEQ multiplex PCR, and TCRdb kept only the in-frame ones, dropping some. The sample gives over 50,000 clones, around 83% of which show up once; 0.6% to 0.9% is in the top ten. The input for sequencing was CD4+ or CD8+ T cells sorted from blood, taken in a trial of the OX40 agonist ivuxolimab. The receptors were sampled from an adult with an advanced solid tumor such as melanoma, head and neck, liver or kidney cancer.

The sample holds many counts of this clone. The chain recombines TRBV6-5 with TRBJ2-1; D gene ambiguous. The CDR3 spans 15 residues. CDR1 and CDR2 from the germline V gene are MNHEY and SVGAGI. The ends were cut back, 6 bases at V and 0 bases at J, with 12 bases in the middle. CDR3 DNA sequence: TGTGCCAGCAGCTCTACCGTGGGCTCCTACAATGAGCAGTTCTTC. This encodes CASSSTVGSYNEQFF.

This chain links TRBV18 with TRBJ2-5; D ambiguous. The V end lost 4 bases, the J end lost 3 bases, and 6 bases lay between the germline ends. CDR3 length equals 12 residues. Germline V gene sequence: CDR1 KGHSH, CDR2 LQKENI. DNA for the CDR3: TGTGCCAGCTCACAAACAGAAGAGACCCAGTACTTC. This encodes CASSQTEETQYF.

The chain links TRBV19 to TRBJ2-7, with D maybe TRBD2 (7 bases). This CDR3 has 16 amino acids. Trimming shortened V by 1 base and J by 1 base, and 14 bases separated the two germline ends. Per the germline V gene, CDR1 is LNHDA and CDR2 is SQIVND (reference sequence). Written as DNA, the CDR3 is TGTGCCAGTAGTATAGGCGGGGGCCTTCGGTCCTACGAGCAGTACTTC. Translation: CASSIGGGLRSYEQYF.

This clone was picked up a small number of times. V usage is TRBV2 and J usage is TRBJ2-7, with D perhaps matching TRBD1 or TRBD2 (5 bases each). Per germline, CDR1 SNHLY and CDR2 FYNNEI. The V gene lost 10 bases and the J gene lost 5 bases, with 18 bases spanning the gap. This CDR3 comprises 13 residues. The CDR3 DNA follows: TGTGCCACCTCGGTCGTCGGGACCAACGAGCAGTACTTC. Its translation: CATSVVGTNEQYF.

The DNA of the CDR3 is TGTGCCTGGAGTGTCCCAGAGACCCAGTACTTC. The encoded protein is CAWSVPETQYF. The chain uses TRBV30 and TRBJ2-5; no firm D call. Germline assignment: CDR1 GTSNPN and CDR2 SVGIG (reference sequence). The CDR3 is 11 residues long. Between the trimmed V and J ends, which lost 0 bases and 4 bases, there was a span of 3 bases.

This clone came up a few times. The CDR3 sequence: CASSSGVGTGAFF. The CDR3 coding sequence is TGTGCCAGCAGCTCGGGGGTAGGGACTGGGGCTTTCTTT. The chain links TRBV7-8 to TRBJ1-1; TRBD1 might be the D (5 bases). Germline V lookup: CDR1 SGHVS, CDR2 FQNEAQ. V lost 4 bases to trimming and J lost 11 bases, with 17 bases between them. CDR3 length: 13 amino acids.

The CDR3 DNA sequence: TGTGCCACCAGCAGAGATAGCGGGAGACTAAATGAGCAGTTCTTC. Protein: CATSRDSGRLNEQFF. V is TRBV15 and J is TRBJ2-1; 9 bases fit TRBD2. The CDR3 extends over 15 amino acids. V lost 0 bases to trimming and J lost 7 bases; unmatched junction nucleotides: 4. The V gene's germline CDR1 is LNHNV and CDR2 YYDKDF (reference sequence).

The chain uses TRBV9 and TRBJ2-5, with unresolved D. The J call may be in error: the DNA end matches TRBJ2-7 better. Germline-derived CDR1 and CDR2 are SGDLS and YYNGEE. This CDR3 comprises 14 residues. The CDR3 bases are TGTGCCAGCAGCGTAGTGGATAGCTCCTACGAGCAGTACTTC. It yields the protein CASSVVDSSYEQYF.

The V call is TRBV4-1, the J call TRBJ2-7; D is uncertain. CDR1 is MGHRA, CDR2 YSYEKL, per germline. Trimming stripped 1 base from V and 0 bases from J, with 10 bases between. This CDR3 region has 15 residues. This chain's CDR3 is CASSQGELYSYEQYF. CDR3 in DNA: TGCGCCAGCAGCCAAGGGGAACTTTACTCCTACGAGCAGTACTTC.

Concerning this clone itself: The same CDR3 also results from other DNA sequences found in this sample. The rearrangement uses TRBV11-2 and TRBJ2-7; 12 bases fit TRBD1. After removal of 3 bases from V and 7 bases from J, the junction contained 7 bases not matched to a gene. The CDR3 sequence is 15 residues long. Germline V gene sequence: CDR1 SGHAT, CDR2 FQNNGV. This chain's CDR3 is CASSFKGQGAGEQYF. Written as DNA, the CDR3 is TGTGCCAGCAGCTTCAAGGGACAGGGGGCGGGGGAGCAGTACTTC.

The rearrangement links TRBV7-9 to TRBJ2-1; 16 positions agree with TRBD2. The CDR3 loop spans 14 amino acids. The junction had 7 bases not matched to a gene; V was cut back by 5 bases and J by 15 bases. In germline, CDR1 is SEHNR, CDR2 FQNEAQ (reference sequence). The CDR3 region is CASSPGTSGRAPFF. CDR3 in DNA: TGTGCCAGCAGCCCCGGGACTAGCGGGAGGGCCCCGTTCTTC.

This clone was seen a single time. The rearrangement links TRBV19 to TRBJ2-1, with 9 bases matching TRBD2. The CDR3 runs to 17 residues. V shed 0 bases, J shed 1 base, and the junction held 4 bases outside the gene matches. CDR1 is LNHDA and CDR2 is SQIVND in the germline V gene (reference sequence). Here the CDR3 reads CASSIEVLAGSYNEQFF. Written as DNA, the CDR3 is TGTGCCAGTAGTATAGAGGTGCTAGCGGGATCCTACAATGAGCAGTTCTTC.

The gene calls are TRBV6-5 and TRBJ1-6; the D gene is possibly TRBD1 (5 bases). CDR1 MNHEY and CDR2 SVGAGI come from the germline V gene. The CDR3 extends over 14 amino acids. V lost 0 bases and J lost 10, with 10 bases in between. The CDR3 DNA reads TGTGCCAGCAGTTACTCGGGGGTGCGGTCACCCCTCCACTTT. Amino acid sequence: CASSYSGVRSPLHF.

The chain recombines TRBV15 with TRBJ2-3; 13 bases align to TRBD2. CDR3 size: 17 residues. The junction had 6 bases not matched to a gene; V was cut back by 2 bases and J by 4 bases. Germline lookup yields CDR1 LNHNV and CDR2 YYDKDF (reference sequence). In DNA, the CDR3 is TGTGCCACCAGCAGAACTACTGGACTAGCGGGAGCAGATACGCAGTATTTT. Its protein product is CATSRTTGLAGADTQYF.

The rearrangement links TRBV5-1 to TRBJ1-1, with D tentatively TRBD1 (5 bases). V was clipped by 0 bases and J by 1 base, with 10 bases between them. The germline V gene encodes CDR1 SGHRS and CDR2 YFSETQ. CDR3 size: 15 residues. The CDR3 nucleotides are TGCGCCAGCAGCTTGGAGGGACCGCCGAACACTGAAGCTTTCTTT. Residues: CASSLEGPPNTEAFF.

This clone has just one count. The chain employs TRBV25-1 and TRBJ2-2; D tentatively reads TRBD1 or TRBD2 (5 bases each). Germline-derived CDR1 and CDR2 are MGHDK and SYGVNS. The CDR3 length is 15 residues. Trimming stripped 3 bases from V and 6 bases from J, with 14 bases between. CDR3 in amino acids: CASSESGGSAGELFF. The CDR3 region has the DNA TGTGCCAGCAGTGAGAGTGGGGGATCGGCCGGGGAGCTGTTTTTT.

The rearrangement links TRBV5-5 to TRBJ1-4; the D gene is possibly TRBD1 (6 bases). The germline V and J ends were trimmed by 2 bases and 3 bases, with 8 bases remaining between them. CDR3 length: 14 residues. Germline CDR1 SGHKS, CDR2 YYEKEE (reference sequence). CDR3 residues: CASSLGGANEKLFF. CDR3 in DNA: TGTGCCAGCAGCTTAGGGGGTGCTAATGAAAAACTGTTTTTT. The whole variable domain, remainder taken from reference TRBV5-5 and TRBJ1-4, is DAGVTQSPTHLIKTRGQQVTLRCSPISGHKSVSWYQQVLGQGPQFIFQYYEKEERGRGNFPDRFSARQFPNYSSELNVNALLLGDSALYLCASSLGGANEKLFFGSGTQLSVL.

This chain joins TRBV18 and TRBJ1-1; no firm D call. The CDR3 contains 13 residues. From germline, CDR1 is KGHSH and CDR2 LQKENI. With 1 base removed from V and 2 bases from J, the gap between germline ends came to 5 bases. The CDR3 protein is CASSPQGNTEAFF. CDR3 DNA: TGTGCCAGCTCACCACAGGGTAACACTGAAGCTTTCTTT.

The chain couples TRBV29-1 to TRBJ1-5; 7 bases are a match to TRBD1. The CDR3 has 15 amino acids. CDR1 SQVTM and CDR2 ANQGSEA come from the germline V gene. V lost 7 bases, J lost 10 bases, and 19 bases stayed unmatched. CDR3 coding DNA: TGCAGCGCCCAGGGGGGTCGGGGTCTTTCCCCCCCCCAGCATTTT. It translates to CSAQGGRGLSPPQHF.

The chain couples TRBV29-1 to TRBJ1-4, with D perhaps matching TRBD1 (6 bases). The CDR3 runs to 14 residues. V shed 1 base and J shed 7 bases, with 13 bases lying between them. Germline V CDR1 and CDR2: SQVTM, ANQGSEA. The CDR3 DNA reads as TGCAGCGTTGAAGGAACAGGGATAGGTGAAAAACTGTTTTTT. It yields the protein CSVEGTGIGEKLFF.

This rearrangement joins TRBV5-1 to TRBJ2-3; 8 nucleotides line up with TRBD1. The CDR3 is 15 residues long. CDR1 is SGHRS and CDR2 is YFSETQ in the germline V gene. V gave up 5 bases and J gave up 6 bases; unmatched junction bases: 11. DNA for the CDR3: TGCGCCAGCAGGGTTAGGGGGACAGGCCTTGATACGCAGTATTTT. Amino acids: CASRVRGTGLDTQYF.

This rearrangement joins TRBV15 to TRBJ1-2; 8 bases align to TRBD1. Trimming took 3 bases from V and 1 from J; bases not matched to a gene: 4. The germline V gene has CDR1 LNHNV and CDR2 YYDKDF (reference sequence). This CDR3 spans 15 amino acids. The CDR3 sequence is CATSSPTGDNYGYTF. DNA for the CDR3: TGTGCCACCAGCAGTCCGACAGGGGATAACTATGGCTACACCTTC.

V gene TRBV5-1 combines with J gene TRBJ2-2; 8 bases map to TRBD2. V lost 0 bases to trimming and J lost 4 bases; unmatched junction nucleotides: 2. This CDR3 has 15 residues. Germline CDR1 SGHRS, CDR2 YFSETQ. CDR3 sequence: CASSLDTSGTGELFF. The CDR3 DNA is TGCGCCAGCAGCTTGGACACTAGCGGCACCGGGGAGCTGTTTTTT.

V is TRBV19 and J is TRBJ2-7; D ambiguous. The V end was cut by 3 bases, the J end by 2 bases, with 11 bases between. The CDR3 runs 14 residues. Germline V gene data show CDR1 as LNHDA and CDR2 as SQIVND (reference sequence). CDR3 coding DNA: TGTGCCAGTAGTATGGTTGCCTCGGCCTACGAGCAGTACTTC. Translated, it gives CASSMVASAYEQYF.

Only one count was recorded for this clone. This chain connects TRBV7-3 to TRBJ2-5; 9 nucleotides match TRBD2. The assigned J gene may be wrong: the sequence end matches TRBJ2-7 better. CDR3 length equals 15 residues. Germline-derived CDR1 and CDR2 are SGHTA and FQGTGA. The CDR3 protein is CASSLDSGGTYEQYF. Written as DNA, the CDR3 is TGTGCCAGCAGCTTAGATAGCGGGGGAACCTACGAGCAGTACTTC.

The chain recombines TRBV10-1 with TRBJ2-3, with D perhaps matching TRBD1 (6 bases). The CDR3 has 14 amino acids. Germline V gene lookup returns CDR1 WNHNN and CDR2 SYGVQD (reference sequence). Between the trimmed V and J ends, which lost 5 bases and 5 bases, there was a span of 14 bases. The CDR3 here is CASSPISTGDTQYF. CDR3 DNA sequence: TGCGCCAGCAGTCCGATCTCGACAGGAGATACGCAGTATTTT.

The genes are TRBV6-1 and TRBJ1-1; D call uncertain. Germline V CDR1 and CDR2: MNHNS, SASEGT. Trimming cost V 4 bases and J 1 base, with 10 bases left between them. This CDR3 has 14 amino acids. The CDR3 sequence: CASSGPQRNTEAFF. The CDR3 DNA reads TGTGCCAGCAGTGGACCACAGAGGAACACTGAAGCTTTCTTT.

Turning to this clone: The identical CDR3 is also encoded by other nucleotide sequences in the sample. The rearrangement links TRBV10-1 to TRBJ2-7; 9 bases are shared with TRBD1. The CDR3 consists of 14 residues. CDR1 is WNHNN and CDR2 is SYGVQD in the germline V gene (reference sequence). Trimming at V came to 8 bases and at J to 5 bases, leaving 10 bases not matched to a gene. CDR3 loop: CASSPGQGLHEQYF. The CDR3 DNA reads as TGCGCCAGCTCCCCAGGACAGGGGCTCCACGAGCAGTACTTC.

This rearrangement joins TRBV11-2 to TRBJ2-5, with 12 positions matching TRBD1. Near its end, the DNA agrees better with TRBJ2-7, so the J call may be wrong. Germline V lookup: CDR1 SGHAT, CDR2 FQNNGV. The CDR3 length is 14 residues. Written as DNA, the CDR3 is TGTGCCAGCAGCCCCGGGGACAGGGGGCACGAGCAGTACTTC. Translated, it gives CASSPGDRGHEQYF.